This T cell receptor (beta chain) was observed in a study of OX40 agonist ivuxolimab in advanced cancers. Turning to the study itself: Six ivuxolimab dose levels, 0.01 to 10 mg/kg, were given intravenously every 2 weeks. Partial response was recorded in three patients: one hepatocellular carcinoma and two cutaneous melanoma cases. Study observations and caveats: Dosing at 0.1 to 3.0 mg/kg was accompanied by clonal expansion of CD4+ and CD8+ blood T cells by week 6. Expanded peripheral T cell antigen specificity was not determined.

CDR3 length: 14 residues. CDR1 and CDR2 (germline): GTSNPN, SVGIG (reference sequence). Trimming took off 0 bases at V and 0 bases at J, with 6 bases between the two ends. A note on this clone: The antigen is undetermined.

TCRdb's copy holds only in-frame clones and misses some; the assay was immunoSEQ multiplex PCR. This repertoire shows over 25,000 clones, more than 65% found once; its top ten account for around 15%. The TCR sequence derives from an adult with an advanced solid tumor such as melanoma, head and neck, liver or kidney cancer. This chain joins TRBV30 and TRBJ1-3; D call uncertain. The material sequenced was CD4+ or CD8+ T cells sorted from blood, taken in a trial of the OX40 agonist ivuxolimab. The CDR3 reads CAWSVDFSGNTIYF. The CDR3 DNA reads as TGTGCCTGGAGTGTCGATTTCTCTGGAAACACCATATATTTT.